The 24 T cell receptor beta chains below come from one sample, sequenced in a study of control samples from healthy donors and cancer patients. Assay used: immunoSEQ multiplex PCR; TCRdb lists only in-frame clones, some missing. The sample records more than 30,000 clones, approximately 93% being singletons. The sequencing input was blood. Every receptor here comes from a man aged 60-69 years in good health.

The J gene is TRBJ1-1, the V gene TRBV27; 9 nucleotides agree with TRBD1. The V gene end was trimmed by 5 bases and the J gene end by 4 bases; junction bases not matched to a gene: 8. CDR3 length equals 15 residues. The germline gives CDR1 MNHEY, CDR2 SMNVEV (reference sequence). The DNA of the CDR3 is TGTGCCAGCAGTCCGTGGACAGGGGCCCCCACTGAAGCTTTCTTT. Translated, it gives CASSPWTGAPTEAFF.

The genes are TRBV30 and TRBJ2-3; 7 bases align to TRBD1. CDR3 length: 13 amino acids. The ends lost 6 bases at V and 2 bases at J; junction bases unmatched: 5. CDR1 is GTSNPN and CDR2 is SVGIG in the germline V gene (reference sequence). CDR3 region: CACSTGNTDTQYF. In DNA form, the CDR3 reads TGTGCCTGTTCGACAGGGAACACAGATACGCAGTATTTT.

This clone showed up just once. The V and J genes are TRBV18 and TRBJ1-2; 12 bases match TRBD1. The CDR3 runs to 17 residues. V gave up 3 bases and J gave up 2 bases; unmatched junction bases: 7. The germline V gene has CDR1 KGHSH and CDR2 LQKENI. CDR3 nucleotides: TGTGCCAGCTCACCTTTAGTTGGGACAGGGGGCAACTATGGCTACACCTTC. Translation gives CASSPLVGTGGNYGYTF. The full variable domain, with the rest looked up from reference TRBV18 and TRBJ1-2, is NAGVMQNPRHLVRRRGQEARLRCSPMKGHSHVYWYRQLPEEGLKFMVYLQKENIIDESGMPKERFSAEFPKEGPSILRIQQVVRGDSAAYFCASSPLVGTGGNYGYTFGSGTRLTVV.

In this sample, this clone turned up once. This rearrangement joins TRBV3-1 (or the pseudogene TRBV3-2) to TRBJ1-2; 10 nucleotides align to TRBD1. The V segment lost 5 bases and the J segment 2 bases; nucleotides outside the gene matches: 5. Per the germline V gene, CDR1 is LGHDT and CDR2 is YNNKEL (reference sequence). CDR3 size: 15 residues. The CDR3: CASSSRDRGNYGYTF. CDR3 sequence (DNA): TGTGCCAGCAGCTCCCGGGACAGGGGAAACTATGGCTACACCTTC.

V and J are TRBV6-2 or TRBV6-3 and TRBJ2-5, with D possibly matching TRBD2 (6 bases). Trimming took off 5 bases at V and 2 bases at J, with 12 bases between the two ends. The CDR3 runs 14 residues. Germline assignment: CDR1 MNHEY and CDR2 SVGEGT. The CDR3 reads CASSKGTPQETQYF. The CDR3 nucleotides read TGTGCCAGCAGTAAAGGGACTCCTCAAGAGACCCAGTACTTC.

The chain has TRBV7-9 and TRBJ1-2; D gene ambiguous. Between the trimmed V and J ends, which lost 1 base and 8 bases, there was a span of 8 bases. Germline loops: CDR1 SEHNR, CDR2 FQNEAQ (reference sequence). The CDR3 has 12 residues. CDR3 nucleotide sequence: TGTGCCAGCAGCTTAGATCCGGGGGGCTACACCTTC. Its translation is CASSLDPGGYTF.

V is TRBV2 and J is TRBJ2-5, with TRBD1 matching 7 bases. This CDR3 has 16 amino acids. Per germline, CDR1 SNHLY and CDR2 FYNNEI. The junction had 12 bases not matched to a gene; V was cut back by 4 bases and J by 4 bases. The CDR3 reads CASSGQGIMFGETQYF. The CDR3 nucleotides read TGTGCCAGCAGTGGACAGGGCATAATGTTCGGAGAGACCCAGTACTTC.

This clone has just one count. This chain connects TRBV28 to TRBJ1-6, with 8 bases identical to TRBD1. Germline V gene data show CDR1 as MDHEN and CDR2 as SYDVKM. Unmatched junction bases numbered 7, after V lost 5 bases and J lost 10 bases. The CDR3 sequence is 14 residues long. As DNA, the CDR3 is TGTGCCAGCAGTCCCGGACAGGGACGGTCACCCCTCCACTTT. It translates to CASSPGQGRSPLHF. Together with reference TRBV28 and TRBJ1-6, the CDR3 gives the full variable domain: DVKVTQSSRYLVKRTGEKVFLECVQDMDHENMFWYRQDPGLGLRLIYFSYDVKMKEKGDIPEGYSVSREKKERFSLILESASTNQTSMYLCASSPGQGRSPLHFGNGTRLTVT.

This chain uses TRBV19 with TRBJ1-5; a weak D match, TRBD1 (6 bases). The CDR3 has 15 amino acids. Germline lookup yields CDR1 LNHDA and CDR2 SQIVND (reference sequence). The V end lost 3 bases, the J end lost 3 bases, and 12 bases lay between the germline ends. The CDR3 protein is CASSIQDSFNQPQHF. CDR3 DNA: TGTGCCAGTAGTATTCAGGACAGTTTCAATCAGCCCCAGCATTTT.

The CDR3 DNA is TGTGCCAGCAGCCAAGCCTCGGCAGAACACTATGGCTACACCTTC. Its translation: CASSQASAEHYGYTF. This sequence joins TRBV14 and TRBJ1-2; D remains unclear. V was pared by 1 base and J by 3 bases, with 12 bases between. Germline CDR1 SGHDN, CDR2 FVKESK. The CDR3 is made up of 15 amino acids. Looking up the rest from reference TRBV14 and TRBJ1-2 gives the full variable domain: EAGVTQFPSHSVIEKGQTVTLRCDPISGHDNLYWYRRVMGKEIKFLLHFVKESKQDESGMPNNRFLAERTGGTYSTLKVQPAELEDSGVYFCASSQASAEHYGYTFGSGTRLTVV.

The genes are TRBV2 and TRBJ1-2; possible D gene TRBD1, 5 bases. V lost 6 bases, J lost 6 bases, and 17 bases lay in between. The CDR3 totals 14 residues. CDR1 and CDR2 from the germline V gene are SNHLY and FYNNEI. CDR3 in amino acids: CASSARERKNGYTF. In DNA, the CDR3 is TGTGCCAGCAGCGCCAGGGAAAGGAAGAATGGCTACACCTTC.

This chain connects TRBV7-9 to TRBJ2-7; D gene ambiguous. V dropped 1 base and J dropped 6 bases, with 4 bases sitting between them. The germline V gene has CDR1 SEHNR and CDR2 FQNEAQ (reference sequence). This CDR3 is built from 11 residues. The CDR3 nucleotides read TGTGCCAGCAGCTTAGTCTCCGAGCAGTACTTC. It encodes CASSLVSEQYF.

The rearrangement joins TRBV27 to TRBJ1-1, with D perhaps TRBD1 (5 bases). Trimming pared 5 bases from V and 5 bases from J, leaving 12 bases between. The CDR3 consists of 13 residues. CDR1 and CDR2 from the germline V gene are MNHEY and SMNVEV (reference sequence). Here the CDR3 DNA reads TGTGCCAGCAGTCCCGCGGGGGGAACTGAAGCTTTCTTT. Translated, it gives CASSPAGGTEAFF.

V is TRBV11-2 and J is TRBJ2-7; D is perhaps TRBD1 or TRBD2 (6 bases each). V lost 2 bases and J 0 bases, leaving 11 bases between the germline ends. Germline CDR1 is SGHAT and CDR2 is FQNNGV. The CDR3 is 15 residues long. In DNA form, the CDR3 reads TGTGCCAGCAGCTTAATGTGGGGGGCCTCCTACGAGCAGTACTTC. Protein sequence: CASSLMWGASYEQYF.

The rearrangement joins TRBV11-2 to TRBJ2-7; D not certain. The V gene lost 1 base and the J gene lost 9 bases, with 22 bases spanning the gap. Germline V gene lookup returns CDR1 SGHAT and CDR2 FQNNGV. CDR3 length equals 16 residues. The CDR3 sequence: CASSLVPGGARDPQYF. Written as DNA, the CDR3 is TGTGCCAGCAGCTTAGTTCCAGGTGGCGCTCGAGATCCGCAGTACTTC.

The V call is TRBV4-3, the J call TRBJ1-1, with a possible D match to TRBD1 (5 bases). Germline-derived CDR1 and CDR2 are LGHNA and YSLEER. The CDR3 runs to 15 residues. The V end was cut by 4 bases, the J end by 1 base, with 13 bases between. The CDR3 DNA reads TGCGCCAGCAGCCTCTCGACTCAGGGGAACACTGAAGCTTTCTTT. It specifies CASSLSTQGNTEAFF.

The V gene is TRBV27, the J gene TRBJ1-6; D uncertain. V lost 3 bases and J lost 7, with 13 bases in between. Germline lookup yields CDR1 MNHEY and CDR2 SMNVEV (reference sequence). The CDR3 runs to 15 residues. CDR3 sequence: CASSFRRPGNSPLHF. The CDR3 DNA follows: TGTGCCAGCAGTTTTCGGCGCCCTGGGAATTCACCCCTCCACTTT.

The rearrangement links TRBV5-1 to TRBJ2-7, with D possibly called TRBD1 or TRBD2 (6 bases each). The CDR3 has 15 residues. CDR1 is SGHRS, CDR2 YFSETQ, per germline. V was clipped by 0 bases and J by 5 bases, with 15 bases between them. This chain's CDR3 is CASSLGLPGEDEQYF. The CDR3, as DNA: TGCGCCAGCAGCTTGGGCCTCCCAGGGGAGGACGAGCAGTACTTC.

This chain links TRBV11-2 with TRBJ2-5; 12 bases align to TRBD2. The CDR3 loop spans 17 amino acids. Germline V gives CDR1 SGHAT, CDR2 FQNNGV. The ends lost 6 bases at V and 3 bases at J; junction bases unmatched: 11. The CDR3 here is CASSTSRLAGVKETQYF. DNA for the CDR3: TGTGCCAGCAGTACCTCGAGACTAGCGGGGGTAAAAGAGACCCAGTACTTC.

The chain joins TRBV19 to TRBJ1-1; TRBD1 might be the D (5 bases). Germline CDR1 LNHDA, CDR2 SQIVND (reference sequence). Trimming pared 6 bases from V and 0 bases from J, leaving 20 bases between. The CDR3 spans 17 residues. This CDR3 is CASRARVTVRMNTEAFF. In nucleotides, the CDR3 is TGTGCCAGTAGGGCCAGGGTGACAGTTAGAATGAACACTGAAGCTTTCTTT.

The rearrangement joins TRBV18 to TRBJ2-3; 7 bases map to TRBD1. The CDR3 sequence is 18 residues long. The germline V gene encodes CDR1 KGHSH and CDR2 LQKENI. V was pared by 2 bases and J by 3 bases, with 14 bases of the junction left unmatched. CDR3 sequence: CASSPISGQVLRTDTQYF. The CDR3 nucleotides read TGTGCCAGCTCACCAATCAGCGGACAGGTCCTCAGGACAGATACGCAGTATTTT.

J is TRBJ2-7 and V is TRBV13, with TRBD1 matching 10 bases. Germline-derived CDR1 and CDR2 are PRHDT and FYEKMQ (reference sequence). V lost 8 bases to trimming and J lost 4 bases; unmatched junction nucleotides: 5. This CDR3 has 13 residues. The CDR3 sequence is CASSWDRGYEQYF. Written as DNA, the CDR3 is TGTGCCAGCTCATGGGACAGGGGTTACGAGCAGTACTTC. The complete variable domain, with remaining parts taken from reference TRBV13 and TRBJ2-7, reads AAGVIQSPRHLIKEKRETATLKCYPIPRHDTVYWYQQGPGQDPQFLISFYEKMQSDKGSIPDRFSAQQFSDYHSELNMSSLELGDSALYFCASSWDRGYEQYFGPGTRLTVT.

V usage is TRBV6-2 or TRBV6-3 and J usage is TRBJ1-2; D is ambiguous. Per the germline V gene, CDR1 is MNHEY and CDR2 is SVGEGT. V shed 6 bases and J shed 0 bases, with 11 bases lying between them. This CDR3 spans 14 amino acids. CDR3 amino acids: CASSLQIANYGYTF. The DNA for the CDR3 is TGTGCCAGCAGCCTCCAGATAGCTAACTATGGCTACACCTTC.

This clone was detected once. This sequence joins TRBV5-4 and TRBJ2-5; possible D gene TRBD2, 6 bases. Trimming took off 3 bases at V and 5 bases at J, with 17 bases between the two ends. From germline, CDR1 is SGHNT and CDR2 YYREEE (reference sequence). There are 15 residues in the CDR3. Here the CDR3 DNA reads TGTGCCAGCAGCTCGGGTAGCGGACACGGGGAGACCCAGTACTTC. It encodes CASSSGSGHGETQYF.